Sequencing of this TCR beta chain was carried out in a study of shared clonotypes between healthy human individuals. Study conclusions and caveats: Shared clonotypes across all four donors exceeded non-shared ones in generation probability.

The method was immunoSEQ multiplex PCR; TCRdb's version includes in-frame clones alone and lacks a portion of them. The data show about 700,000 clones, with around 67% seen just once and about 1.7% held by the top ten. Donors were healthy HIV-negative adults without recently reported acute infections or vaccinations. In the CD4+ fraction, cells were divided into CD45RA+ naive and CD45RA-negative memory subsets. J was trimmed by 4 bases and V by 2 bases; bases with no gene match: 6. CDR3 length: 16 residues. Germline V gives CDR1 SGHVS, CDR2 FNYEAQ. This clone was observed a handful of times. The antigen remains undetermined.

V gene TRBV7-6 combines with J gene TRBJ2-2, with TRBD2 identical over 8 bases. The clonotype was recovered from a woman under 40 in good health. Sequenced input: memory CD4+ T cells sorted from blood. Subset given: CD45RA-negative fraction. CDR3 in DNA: TGTGCCAGCAGCTTAATGGCGGGAGGAACCACCGGGGAGCTGTTTTTT. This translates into CASSLMAGGTTGELFF. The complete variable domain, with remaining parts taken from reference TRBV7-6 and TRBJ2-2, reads GAGVSQSPRYKVTKRGQDVALRCDPISGHVSLYWYRQALGQGPEFLTYFNYEAQQDKSGLPNDRFSAERPEGSISTLTIQRTEQRDSAMYRCASSLMAGGTTGELFFGEGSRLTVL.